Shown below are 7 T cell receptor beta chains from a single sample sequenced in a study of T-cell reconstitution after alpha-beta-depleted transplantation in children (dated by TCRdb to between 2015 and 2016). The treatment or condition label, as the study defines it: allogeneic hematopoietic cell transplantation with graft depleted of TCRalphabeta T cells and CD19 B cells. Receptors were amplified or captured by PCR. Sequencer: Illumina HiSeq 2500. Molecular barcoding was employed in the preparation of TCR libraries, with unique molecular identifiers being used to normalize TCRbeta repertoire quantification. TCRdb took the public reads, trimmed them with fastp at Q25, ran MiXCR for clone calling and kept in-frame beta chains. Records with the same CDR3 protein are collapsed into one entry carrying the most frequent genes and DNA. Counted in this sample were 580,000 or so distinct CDR3 sequences; 20% to 25% of them appeared once. The top ten hold over 12% of the sample.

The input for sequencing was PBMCs, mostly from graft donor cells, taken 360 days after TCRalphabeta/CD19-depleted stem cell transplant. Source of these receptors: a boy under two years old who had a stem cell transplant for acute myeloid leukemia, so the T cells may come from the graft donor.

The chain couples TRBV12-3 or TRBV12-4 to TRBJ1-5; possible D gene TRBD1, 5 bases. The CDR3 is made up of 13 amino acids. V was trimmed by 3 bases and J by 6 bases, leaving 9 bases between them. The CDR3 DNA sequence: TGTGCCAGCAGTTTGGGGCTCCCTCAGCCCCAGCATTTT. This gives the protein CASSLGLPQPQHF.

This clonotype was recorded only once. V usage is TRBV7-2 and J usage is TRBJ2-5; TRBD2 agrees at 13 bases. J was trimmed by 4 bases and V by 7 bases; bases with no gene match: 6. The CDR3 has 15 residues. Germline lookup yields CDR1 SGHTA and CDR2 FQGNSA. The CDR3 DNA sequence: TGTGCCAGCATACTAGCGGGGGGGAGGGGAGAGACCCAGTACTTC. It is translated as CASILAGGRGETQYF.

This clonotype was counted a single time. This chain uses TRBV12-3 or TRBV12-4 with TRBJ2-5, with 12 bases identical to TRBD1. The length of the CDR3 is 15 residues. V shed 5 bases and J 5 bases; nucleotides not matched to a gene: 6. The CDR3 sequence is CASSPGTGGKETQYF. CDR3 nucleotides: TGTGCCAGCAGTCCAGGGACAGGGGGCAAGGAGACCCAGTACTTC.

Ten or more counts support this clonotype. This chain connects TRBV18 to TRBJ2-3; D is perhaps TRBD2 (5 bases). Germline V gives CDR1 KGHSH, CDR2 LQKENI. The ends were cut back, 5 bases at V and 3 bases at J, with 6 bases in the middle. The CDR3 consists of 12 residues. CDR3 nucleotides: TGTGCCAGCTCAACTAGTACAGATACGCAGTATTTT. Its translation is CASSTSTDTQYF. Filled out from reference TRBV18 and TRBJ2-3, the complete variable domain reads NAGVMQNPRHLVRRRGQEARLRCSPMKGHSHVYWYRQLPEEGLKFMVYLQKENIIDESGMPKERFSAEFPKEGPSILRIQQVVRGDSAAYFCASSTSTDTQYFGPGTRLTVL.

The chain recombines TRBV7-9 with TRBJ2-4, with D possibly called TRBD1 or TRBD2 (5 bases each). The CDR3 extends over 15 amino acids. V was clipped by 0 bases and J by 7 bases, with 13 bases between them. Germline loops: CDR1 SEHNR, CDR2 FQNEAQ (reference sequence). DNA of the CDR3: TGTGCCAGCAGCTTAGCGAGGGGAGTCCCGAACATTCAGTACTTC. Translated: CASSLARGVPNIQYF.

This sequence joins TRBV29-1 and TRBJ2-2; D is uncertain. The CDR3 sequence is 13 residues long. Germline assignment: CDR1 SQVTM and CDR2 ANQGSEA. The CDR3 protein is CGTWAVNTGELFF. The CDR3, as DNA: TGCGGCACGTGGGCAGTCAACACCGGGGAGCTGTTTTTT.

This clonotype was recorded at least ten times. The genes are TRBV7-2 and TRBJ2-7, with D possibly TRBD2 on 6 matching bases. Trimming took 1 base from V and 7 from J, leaving 14 bases between them. This CDR3 contains 14 residues. Germline V gene lookup returns CDR1 SGHTA and CDR2 FQGNSA. The CDR3 DNA sequence: TGTGCCAGCAGCTTAGGGCAGGGACTTGGAGAGCAGTACTTC. This sequence encodes CASSLGQGLGEQYF.